The 13 T cell receptor beta chains below come from one sample, sequenced in a study of graft-versus-host responses after intestinal transplantation. Antigen specificity for these receptors is unknown. Clones were sequenced by immunoSEQ multiplex PCR, and TCRdb holds only the in-frame ones, with some missing. The sample records approximately 85,000 clones, around 93% being singletons. The sequenced sample was unstimulated CD8+ T cells sorted from spleen or lymph node cells, obtained before transplant. The receptors originated from a human donor who was the organ donor for an intestinal transplant.

The rearrangement links TRBV19 to TRBJ1-4; a possible D gene is TRBD1 (5 bases). CDR3 length equals 14 residues. Germline V gives CDR1 LNHDA, CDR2 SQIVND (reference sequence). The V gene lost 3 bases and the J gene lost 6 bases, with 11 bases spanning the gap. DNA for the CDR3: TGTGCCAGTAGTATGAGGGGAGGGGATGAAAAACTGTTTTTT. This sequence encodes CASSMRGGDEKLFF. Filled out from reference TRBV19 and TRBJ1-4, the complete variable domain reads DGGITQSPKYLFRKEGQNVTLSCEQNLNHDAMYWYRQDPGQGLRLIYYSQIVNDFQKGDIAEGYSVSREKKESFPLTVTSAQKNPTAFYLCASSMRGGDEKLFFGSGTQLSVL.

This clone was observed a few times. This chain uses TRBV18 with TRBJ1-5, with 11 bases lining up with TRBD1. The germline V gene encodes CDR1 KGHSH and CDR2 LQKENI. V shed 5 bases and J 0 bases; nucleotides not matched to a gene: 6. This CDR3 region has 17 residues. CDR3 in amino acids: CASSRTGGIPSNQPQHF. CDR3 DNA sequence: TGTGCCAGCTCAAGGACAGGGGGCATTCCTAGCAATCAGCCCCAGCATTTT.

The V gene is TRBV11-3, the J gene TRBJ2-5; no reliable D call. V was cut by 1 base and J by 5 bases, with 8 bases left in between. Looked up from germline, CDR1 is SGHNT and CDR2 is YENEEA. The CDR3 has 13 residues. CDR3 sequence: CASSLGVGETQYF. In nucleotides, the CDR3 is TGTGCCAGCAGCTTAGGGGTTGGGGAGACCCAGTACTTC. Filled out from reference TRBV11-3 and TRBJ2-5, the complete variable domain reads EAGVVQSPRYKIIEKKQPVAFWCNPISGHNTLYWYLQNLGQGPELLIRYENEEAVDDSQLPKDRFSAERLKGVDSTLKIQPAELGDSAVYLCASSLGVGETQYFGPGTRLLVL.

The chain is built from TRBV9 and TRBJ1-3, with no clear D. Trimming cost V 0 bases and J 2 bases, with 9 bases left between them. The CDR3 loop spans 15 amino acids. Germline CDR1 SGDLS, CDR2 YYNGEE. The CDR3 DNA is TGTGCCAGCAGCGTAGCAATAGGGCCTGGAAACACCATATATTTT. This gives the protein CASSVAIGPGNTIYF.

The rearrangement joins TRBV27 to TRBJ2-1; D not resolved. V gave up 6 bases and J gave up 4 bases, with 4 bases separating them. CDR1 and CDR2 (germline): MNHEY, SMNVEV (reference sequence). This CDR3 is 11 amino acids long. The CDR3 DNA reads as TGTGCCAGCAGCCGGTACAATGAGCAGTTCTTC. Translating gives CASSRYNEQFF.

The chain links TRBV5-1 to TRBJ2-1; the D gene is possibly TRBD1 (5 bases). Germline lookup yields CDR1 SGHRS and CDR2 YFSETQ. Trimming stripped 6 bases from V and 7 bases from J, with 14 bases between. The CDR3 is made up of 13 amino acids. CDR3 sequence: CASTDQGNNEQFF. The CDR3 nucleotides are TGCGCCAGCACCGATCAGGGAAATAATGAGCAGTTCTTC.

This clone was recorded only once. This chain uses TRBV4-2 with TRBJ1-1; D ambiguous. V shed 0 bases and J shed 3 bases, with 8 bases lying between them. The CDR3 has 14 amino acids. Germline-derived CDR1 and CDR2 are LGHNA and YNFKEQ. The CDR3 bases are TGTGCCAGCAGCCAAGACAACGGGGACACTGAAGCTTTCTTT. Translation: CASSQDNGDTEAFF.

The genes are TRBV4-1 and TRBJ1-1; D is possibly TRBD1 (5 bases). Germline V gene data show CDR1 as MGHRA and CDR2 as YSYEKL. The CDR3 is made up of 14 amino acids. Trimming left V 4 bases short and J 7 bases short, with 16 bases between. CDR3 residues: CASSLIPGANEAFF. CDR3 in DNA: TGCGCCAGCAGCCTAATACCCGGGGCTAATGAAGCTTTCTTT.

The chain is built from TRBV11-2 and TRBJ2-7; perhaps TRBD2 as D (6 bases). The CDR3 runs to 14 residues. Germline V gene data show CDR1 as SGHAT and CDR2 as FQNNGV. Trimming removed 5 bases at V and 3 bases at J, with 14 bases between. The CDR3 DNA follows: TGTGCCAGCAGCGTGGGACTCCAGCTCTACGAGCAGTACTTC. Its protein is CASSVGLQLYEQYF.

The J gene is TRBJ1-1, the V gene TRBV5-1; D not certain. V was trimmed by 0 bases and J by 1 base, leaving 10 bases between them. Looked up from germline, CDR1 is SGHRS and CDR2 is YFSETQ. The CDR3 has 15 amino acids. CDR3 coding DNA: TGCGCCAGCAGCTTGGCCAACCAGCCGAACACTGAAGCTTTCTTT. Translation gives CASSLANQPNTEAFF. Looking up the rest from reference TRBV5-1 and TRBJ1-1 gives the full variable domain: KAGVTQTPRYLIKTRGQQVTLSCSPISGHRSVSWYQQTPGQGLQFLFEYFSETQRNKGNFPGRFSGRQFSNSRSEMNVSTLELGDSALYLCASSLANQPNTEAFFGQGTRLTVV.

The rearrangement uses TRBV7-8 and TRBJ1-2, with 11 positions matching TRBD1. The CDR3 totals 15 residues. The J segment lost 4 bases and the V segment lost 5 bases, leaving 6 bases of the junction unmatched. CDR1 is SGHVS and CDR2 is FQNEAQ in the germline V gene. The chain's CDR3 is CASSPWTGGAYGYTF. CDR3 nucleotides: TGTGCCAGCAGCCCATGGACAGGGGGCGCCTATGGCTACACCTTC.

The genes are TRBV5-4 and TRBJ2-5; TRBD2 matches 7 bases. The CDR3 is 14 residues long. Trimming removed 4 bases from V and 3 bases from J; junction bases left unmatched: 6. Germline-derived CDR1 and CDR2 are SGHNT and YYREEE (reference sequence). CDR3 region: CASSVREDEETQYF. The CDR3 DNA is TGTGCCAGCAGCGTACGGGAGGACGAAGAGACCCAGTACTTC.

V is TRBV9 and J is TRBJ2-2; no reliable D call. Germline CDR1 SGDLS, CDR2 YYNGEE. The CDR3 spans 16 residues. With 0 bases removed from V and 3 bases from J, the gap between germline ends came to 12 bases. As DNA, the CDR3 is TGTGCCAGCAGCGTAGCGCAGGAAGTATACACCGGGGAGCTGTTTTTT. This sequence encodes CASSVAQEVYTGELFF.